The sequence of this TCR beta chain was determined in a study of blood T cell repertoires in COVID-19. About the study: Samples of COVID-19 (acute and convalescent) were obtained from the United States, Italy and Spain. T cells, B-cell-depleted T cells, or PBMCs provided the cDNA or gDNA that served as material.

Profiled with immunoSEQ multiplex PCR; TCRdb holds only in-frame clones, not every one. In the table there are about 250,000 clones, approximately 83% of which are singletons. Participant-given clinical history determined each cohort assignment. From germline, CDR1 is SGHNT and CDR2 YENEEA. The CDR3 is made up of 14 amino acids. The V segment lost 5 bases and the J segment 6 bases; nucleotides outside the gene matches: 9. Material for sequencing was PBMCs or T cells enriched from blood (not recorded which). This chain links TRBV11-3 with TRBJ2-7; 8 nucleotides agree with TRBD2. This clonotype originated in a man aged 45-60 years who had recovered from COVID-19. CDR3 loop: CASSHGGGRGEQYF. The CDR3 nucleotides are TGTGCCAGCAGCCACGGGGGGGGACGAGGCGAGCAGTACTTC.